This T cell receptor beta chain was observed in a study of cytomegalovirus exposure and HLA in healthy donors. Findings of the study overall: It was reportedly the case that the classifier diagnosed cytomegalovirus status with high specificity and sensitivity. There were reportedly fewer N-insertions in an Asian-associated ancestry cluster than the roughly 670-donor mean, in a later analysis.

This clone was counted only a few times. No antigen is known for it. In the PCR, 60 Vbeta and 13 Jbeta primers were used. Profiled with immunoSEQ multiplex PCR; TCRdb holds only in-frame clones, not every one. The sample has 72,000 or so clones, 55% to 80% seen once. The V segment lost 0 bases and the J segment 7 bases; nucleotides outside the gene matches: 5. The CDR3 length is 14 residues. Germline CDR1 reads SGDLS; CDR2 reads YYNGEE. This clonotype was obtained from a woman aged 50 to 60 in good health and CMV-seronegative. The sample comprised PBMCs. This chain joins TRBV9 and TRBJ1-2; 8 bases agree with TRBD1. The CDR3 coding sequence is TGTGCCAGCAGCGTAGGGACAGGGCACCGTGGCTACACCTTC. It translates to CASSVGTGHRGYTF. The complete variable domain, with remaining parts taken from reference TRBV9 and TRBJ1-2, reads DSGVTQTPKHLITATGQRVTLRCSPRSGDLSVYWYQQSLDQGLQFLIQYYNGEERAKGNILERFSAQQFPDLHSELNLSSLELGDSALYFCASSVGTGHRGYTFGSGTRLTVV.